Listed below are T cell receptor beta chains from one sample, sequenced in a study of T cell repertoires in cytomegalovirus infection. TCRdb re-derived calls from the reads in MiXCR, one entry per CDR3 protein. The sample holds 250,000 to 300,000 distinct CDR3 sequences, approximately 9.2% seen once. Sequenced: PBMCs. These receptors were obtained from a human donor in good health (CMV status not recorded). Some clones in this sample may be carry-over from other donors' samples. Both conserved end residues are part of each CDR3. D genes are given only for firm matches. Part of the rows lack a size; the others show once, few, many or a class for expanded clones.

size	V	D	J	CDR3	DNA
many	TRBV19	.	TRBJ1-5	CASSIRGINQPQHF	TGTGCCAGTAGTATTCGGGGCATCAATCAGCCCCAGCATTTT
many	TRBV7-2	.	TRBJ2-6	CASSLFGASGANVLTF	TGTGCCAGCAGCTTATTTGGGGCTTCTGGGGCCAACGTCCTGACTTTC
many	TRBV12-3/TRBV12-4	TRBD1	TRBJ1-1	CASSSGQGYTEAFF	TGTGCCAGCAGTTCGGGACAGGGGTACACTGAAGCTTTCTTT
.	TRBV10-3	.	TRBJ1-1	CAISSRGPVPEAFF	TGTGCCATCAGTTCCCGCGGCCCGGTCCCTGAAGCTTTCTTT
many	TRBV7-2	.	TRBJ1-1	CASSLVWGTEAFF	TGTGCCAGCAGCTTAGTGTGGGGCACTGAAGCTTTCTTT
many	TRBV7-8	.	TRBJ1-6	CASSLVGAPLHF	TGTGCCAGCAGCTTAGTTGGGGCACCCCTCCACTTT
many	TRBV7-2	.	TRBJ2-3	CASSLRTSGYTDTQYF	TGTGCCAGCAGCTTAAGAACGTCGGGATACACAGATACGCAGTATTTT
many	TRBV29-1	TRBD1	TRBJ2-1	CSVDQGANHPQFF	TGCAGCGTTGACCAGGGGGCTAACCACCCACAGTTCTTC
many	TRBV27	TRBD2	TRBJ2-7	CASSFRREFVDEQYF	TGTGCCAGCAGTTTTCGGCGGGAGTTTGTCGACGAGCAGTACTTC
.	TRBV15	.	TRBJ1-1	CATSIPGRVTEAFF	TGTGCCACCAGCATCCCCGGGCGGGTGACTGAAGCTTTCTTT
.	TRBV5-6	.	TRBJ2-3	CASSLYLAVPLTDTQYF	TGTGCCAGCAGCTTGTATCTGGCGGTACCTCTCACAGATACGCAGTATTTT
many	TRBV7-2	.	TRBJ1-4	CASSFMGGEKLFF	TGTGCCAGCAGCTTCATGGGAGGTGAAAAACTGTTTTTT
many	TRBV7-2	.	TRBJ1-4	CASSQGRHATNEKLFF	TGTGCCAGCAGCCAAGGGAGACATGCAACTAATGAAAAACTGTTTTTT
few	TRBV2	TRBD1	TRBJ1-6	CASSEDRAYNSPLHF	TGTGCCAGCAGTGAGGACAGGGCCTATAATTCACCCCTCCACTTT
.	TRBV9	.	TRBJ2-1	CASSEGHTSYNEQFF	TGTGCCAGCAGCGAGGGACACACCAGCTACAATGAGCAGTTCTTC
many	TRBV29-1	TRBD1	TRBJ1-2	CSAARTGTGYGYTF	TGCAGCGCCGCCAGGACCGGGACAGGGTATGGCTACACCTTC
.	TRBV27	.	TRBJ1-3	CASSLSGVFPGNTIYF	TGTGCCAGCAGTTTATCTGGGGTTTTCCCTGGAAACACCATATATTTT
.	TRBV28	.	TRBJ1-2	CASRQLGAAGRWGYTF	TGTGCCAGCAGGCAACTGGGAGCCGCGGGTCGTTGGGGCTACACCTTC
many	TRBV11-2	.	TRBJ2-7	CASSPLGAEAYEQYF	TGTGCCAGCAGCCCCTTAGGGGCAGAGGCCTACGAGCAGTACTTC
few	TRBV7-2	.	TRBJ2-4	CASSLADTELAKNIQYF	TGTGCCAGCAGCTTAGCGGATACGGAACTAGCCAAAAACATTCAGTACTTC
many	TRBV7-2	.	TRBJ2-3	CASRVSGARVTQYF	TGTGCCAGCCGCGTGTCAGGTGCCCGCGTTACGCAGTATTTT
many	TRBV4-2	TRBD2	TRBJ2-3	CASSQEWTSGRMADTQYF	TGTGCCAGCAGCCAGGAGTGGACTAGCGGGAGAATGGCAGATACGCAGTATTTT
many	TRBV7-3	.	TRBJ2-6	CASSLTAGISSGANVLTF	TGTGCCAGCAGCTTAACAGCCGGTATTAGCTCTGGGGCCAACGTCCTGACTTTC
few	TRBV2	TRBD1	TRBJ2-3	CASRYRGRTDTQYF	TGTGCCAGCAGATACAGGGGGCGCACAGATACGCAGTATTTT
many	TRBV7-2	TRBD1	TRBJ1-5	CASSDTGTVQRQPQHF	TGTGCCAGCAGCGACACAGGGACAGTCCAACGACAGCCCCAGCATTTT
many	TRBV7-9	TRBD2	TRBJ2-5	CASTKRASGNQETQYF	TGTGCCAGCACCAAGAGGGCTAGCGGGAACCAAGAGACCCAGTACTTC
many	TRBV7-2	.	TRBJ1-6	CASSATRDLYSPLHF	TGTGCCAGCAGCGCCACGAGGGACTTGTATTCACCCCTCCACTTT
many	TRBV7-2	TRBD1	TRBJ2-7	CASSPQGRSSYEQYF	TGTGCCAGCAGCCCACAGGGGAGAAGCTCCTACGAGCAGTACTTC
many	TRBV7-2	.	TRBJ2-1	CASSFAGPRSYNEQFF	TGTGCCAGCAGCTTCGCGGGGCCTCGCTCCTACAATGAGCAGTTCTTC
few	TRBV28	.	TRBJ1-5	CASVGGGLGSNQPQHF	TGTGCCAGCGTCGGGGGGGGACTGGGAAGCAATCAGCCCCAGCATTTT
once	TRBV29-1	TRBD2	TRBJ2-3	CSVGASGITDTQYF	TGCAGCGTTGGAGCTAGCGGGATCACAGATACGCAGTATTTT
many	TRBV7-2	TRBD2	TRBJ2-7	CASSFKTSGGVWEQYF	TGTGCCAGCAGCTTCAAGACTAGCGGGGGGGTATGGGAGCAGTACTTC
.	TRBV14	.	TRBJ2-7	CASSQGLARSYEQYF	TGTGCCAGCAGCCAAGGCCTAGCGCGCTCCTACGAGCAGTACTTC
.	TRBV6-5	.	TRBJ1-1	CASSYTGMNTEAFF	TGTGCCAGCAGTTACACGGGTATGAACACTGAAGCTTTCTTT
few	TRBV7-2	.	TRBJ2-2	CASSSMVFANTGELFF	TGTGCCAGCAGCTCTATGGTATTTGCGAACACCGGGGAGCTGTTTTTT
.	TRBV7-9	.	TRBJ2-1	CASSLVGGRQFF	TGTGCCAGCAGCTTAGTTGGTGGGCGGCAGTTCTTC
.	TRBV19	TRBD1	TRBJ2-2	CASSIGQGAGELFF	TGTGCCAGTAGTATAGGGCAGGGGGCCGGGGAGCTGTTTTTT
many	TRBV12-3/TRBV12-4	.	TRBJ1-1	CASTQSIGRGNTEAFF	TGTGCCAGCACTCAGTCGATAGGTCGGGGGAACACTGAAGCTTTCTTT
many	TRBV7-2	.	TRBJ2-7	CASSQGGRFGEQYF	TGTGCCAGCAGCCAAGGAGGCCGTTTCGGCGAGCAGTACTTC
.	TRBV10-3	TRBD1	TRBJ2-7	CAITRQGVFDEQYF	TGTGCCATCACCCGACAGGGGGTGTTCGACGAGCAGTACTTC
many	TRBV7-2	.	TRBJ1-2	CASRPTGVGYGYTF	TGTGCCAGCAGACCTACGGGGGTGGGCTATGGCTACACCTTC
many	TRBV10-3	.	TRBJ1-3	CAISESAGTGNTIYF	TGTGCCATCAGTGAGTCGGCGGGAACTGGAAACACCATATATTTT
.	TRBV28	TRBD1	TRBJ2-5	CASRRHRGGGETQYF	TGTGCCAGCAGAAGACATAGAGGGGGCGGAGAGACCCAGTACTTC
.	TRBV30	.	TRBJ1-4	CAWSVRDFNEKLFF	TGTGCCTGGAGTGTACGGGACTTCAATGAAAAACTGTTTTTT
many	TRBV20-1	.	TRBJ2-3	CSAPLGGLDTQYF	TGCAGTGCCCCTTTGGGGGGCCTAGATACGCAGTATTTT
.	TRBV20-1	.	TRBJ2-1	CSARGFLEAYNEQFF	TGCAGTGCTAGAGGGTTCCTAGAGGCTTACAATGAGCAGTTCTTC
many	TRBV12-3/TRBV12-4	.	TRBJ1-1	CASSLWFGSEAFF	TGTGCCAGCAGTTTATGGTTTGGCAGTGAAGCTTTCTTT
many	TRBV6-2/TRBV6-3	.	TRBJ1-1	CASGRGSAEAFF	TGTGCCAGCGGGCGGGGGAGCGCTGAAGCTTTCTTT
.	TRBV19	.	TRBJ1-1	CASTTNLGAFF	TGTGCCAGTACCACCAACCTCGGAGCTTTCTTT
many	TRBV12-3/TRBV12-4	.	TRBJ2-3	CASSPETMGLRGTDTQYF	TGTGCCAGCAGTCCTGAAACTATGGGACTTCGCGGGACAGATACGCAGTATTTT
.	TRBV18	.	TRBJ2-2	CASSVPETGGTGELFF	TGTGCCAGCTCAGTCCCCGAAACCGGCGGTACCGGGGAGCTGTTTTTT
.	TRBV29-1	TRBD1	TRBJ1-2	CSGGQALGYTF	TGCAGCGGTGGACAGGCACTAGGCTACACCTTC
many	TRBV6-5	.	TRBJ1-6	CASSYTDRLNSPLHF	TGTGCCAGCAGTTACACTGACAGGTTGAATTCACCCCTCCACTTT
.	TRBV7-2	TRBD1	TRBJ2-3	CASSLNRGSTDTQYF	TGTGCCAGCAGCTTAAACAGGGGATCCACAGATACGCAGTATTTT
many	TRBV12-3/TRBV12-4	.	TRBJ1-5	CASSLRGGNNQPQHF	TGTGCCAGCAGTTTGCGGGGGGGCAACAATCAGCCCCAGCATTTT
few	TRBV6-2/TRBV6-3	.	TRBJ1-1	CASSSLRDSAEAFF	TGTGCCAGCAGTTCTCTAAGGGACTCGGCGGAAGCTTTCTTT
many	TRBV6-1	TRBD2	TRBJ2-3	CASSFGGLAATDTQYF	TGTGCCAGCAGTTTCGGGGGACTAGCGGCCACAGATACGCAGTATTTT
many	TRBV7-2	.	TRBJ1-4	CASSLVIQGLTTNEKLFF	TGTGCCAGCAGCTTAGTAATCCAGGGTTTAACAACTAATGAAAAACTGTTTTTT
.	TRBV20-1	.	TRBJ1-1	CSARDLWGDMDTEAFF	TGCAGTGCTAGAGATCTATGGGGAGATATGGACACTGAAGCTTTCTTT